A selection of T cell receptor beta chains follows, all from one sample in a study of shared clonotypes between healthy human individuals. Some clones are missing from TCRdb's copy, which holds only in-frame ones; the method was immunoSEQ multiplex PCR. The top ten hold 0.3% to 0.4% of the sample, which has fewer than 3 million clones, 92% seen once. Sequenced sample: naive CD4+ T cells from PBMCs. These receptors all stem from a man aged 18 to 29 in good health. Some clones in this sample may be carry-over from other donors' samples. The CDR3 runs from the conserved cysteine through the conserved F or W. The order of the fields is J gene, clone size, D gene, V gene, CDR3 protein, CDR3 DNA. D genes are given only for firm matches. Clone size appears in some rows only: once, few, many, or a class for an expanded clone.

TRBJ1-2 NA NA TRBV2 CASVEGARGGYTF TGTGCCAGCGTTGAGGGAGCCAGAGGGGGCTACACCTTC
TRBJ2-4 NA TRBD2 TRBV5-1 CASSRFGPEGGRTTKNIQYF TGCGCCAGCAGCCGTTTTGGCCCCGAAGGCGGGAGGACAACCAAAAACATTCAGTACTTC
TRBJ1-1 few TRBD1 TRBV5-1 CASNRQGENTEAFF TGCGCCAGCAACCGACAGGGGGAGAACACTGAAGCTTTCTTT
TRBJ1-4 NA NA TRBV2 CASSVSEGEKLFF TGTGCCAGCAGTGTGTCGGAGGGGGAAAAACTGTTTTTT
TRBJ2-1 NA NA TRBV6-6 CASSAVWNEQFF TGTGCCAGCAGTGCGGTTTGGAATGAGCAGTTCTTC
TRBJ1-2 NA NA TRBV29-1 CSVGSPANYGYTF TGCAGCGTTGGAAGTCCAGCTAACTATGGCTACACCTTC
TRBJ2-7 NA NA TRBV2 CASWRQPKRGGYEQYF TGTGCCAGCTGGAGACAACCTAAGAGGGGAGGTTACGAGCAGTACTTC
TRBJ2-3 NA TRBD2 TRBV5-1 CASSTSGASTDTQYF TGCGCCAGCAGCACTAGCGGTGCCAGCACAGATACGCAGTATTTT
TRBJ1-1 NA NA TRBV5-1 CASSLERGITEAFF TGCGCCAGCAGCTTGGAACGGGGGATCACTGAAGCTTTCTTT
TRBJ1-1 NA TRBD1 TRBV15 CATSRALGGTGNTEAFF TGTGCCACCAGCAGAGCCTTGGGGGGGACAGGGAACACTGAAGCTTTCTTT
TRBJ2-7 NA NA TRBV5-1 CASSLPGLSSYEQYF TGCGCCAGCAGCTTACCGGGACTGAGCTCCTACGAGCAGTACTTC
TRBJ1-3 once NA TRBV6-5 CASGLVPGNTIYF TGTGCCAGCGGATTAGTCCCTGGAAACACCATATATTTT
TRBJ2-7 NA NA TRBV28 CASSSLGPGQDYEQYF TGTGCCAGCTCCAGCTTGGGGCCGGGACAAGACTACGAGCAGTACTTC
TRBJ2-3 NA TRBD1 TRBV11-2 CASSFRRQGIDTQYF TGTGCCAGCAGCTTTCGTCGACAGGGGATAGATACGCAGTATTTT
TRBJ1-2 NA NA TRBV28 CASSSTGIYGYTF TGTGCCAGCAGTTCAACAGGGATATATGGCTACACCTTC
TRBJ1-2 NA NA TRBV28 CASSSTGTGPYGYTF TGTGCCAGCAGTTCGACCGGGACGGGCCCCTATGGCTACACCTTC
TRBJ1-5 NA NA TRBV28 CASSMVNSNQPQHF TGTGCCAGCAGTATGGTGAATAGCAATCAGCCCCAGCATTTT
TRBJ2-7 NA NA TRBV7-3 CASSIGDRGEQYF TGTGCCAGCAGCATCGGGGATAGGGGGGAGCAGTACTTC
TRBJ2-6 NA NA TRBV7-8 CASSLIIGSSYAGANVLTF TGTGCCAGCAGCTTAATTATTGGTTCGTCATACGCCGGGGCCAACGTCCTGACTTTC